The clone carrying this TCR beta chain was found many times. The TCR beta CDR3 regions underwent amplification using RNA transcripts as the source. The HTBI set primed first-round TCR CDR3 RT-PCR. TCRdb ran MiXCR on the multiplex PCR reads and lists one entry per CDR3 protein. Here the sample spans around 350,000 distinct CDR3 sequences, roughly 13% being singletons. Per germline, CDR1 MDHEN and CDR2 SYDVKM. The germline V and J ends were trimmed by 5 bases and 2 bases, with 18 bases remaining between them. The CDR3 is made up of 16 amino acids. This sample was taken from a study of T cells in Graves' hyperthyroidism and ophthalmopathy.

Sequencing was performed on blood. The sequence was obtained from a woman aged 18-30 years with Graves' hyperthyroidism. V usage is TRBV28 and J usage is TRBJ2-5; D assignment may be TRBD1 or TRBD2 (5 bases each). In nucleotides, the CDR3 is TGTGCCAGCAGTCTCGTCCCAAGTGGGACGCAAGAGACCCAGTACTTC. Translation gives CASSLVPSGTQETQYF.